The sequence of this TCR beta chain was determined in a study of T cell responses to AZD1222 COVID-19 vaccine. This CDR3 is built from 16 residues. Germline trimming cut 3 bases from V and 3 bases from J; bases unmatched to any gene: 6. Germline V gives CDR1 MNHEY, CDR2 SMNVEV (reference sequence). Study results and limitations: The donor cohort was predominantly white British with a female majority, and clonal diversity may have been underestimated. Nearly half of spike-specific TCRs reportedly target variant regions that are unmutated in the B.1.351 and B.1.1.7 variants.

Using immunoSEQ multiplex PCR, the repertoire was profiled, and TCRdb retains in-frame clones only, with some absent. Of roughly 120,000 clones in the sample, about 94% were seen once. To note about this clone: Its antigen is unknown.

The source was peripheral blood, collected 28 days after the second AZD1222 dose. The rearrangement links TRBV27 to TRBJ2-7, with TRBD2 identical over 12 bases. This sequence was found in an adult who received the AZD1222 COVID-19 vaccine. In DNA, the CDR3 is TGTGCCAGCAGTTTTTGGGGACTAGCGGGTGACTACGAGCAGTACTTC. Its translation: CASSFWGLAGDYEQYF.